Sequencing of this T cell receptor beta chain was carried out in a study of regulatory T cells in long-lasting Graves disease. The overall study: The term persistent Graves' disease signified upward of 5 years on antithyroid drugs with positive TSH receptor antibodies.

HTBI primers from iRepertoire and Arm-PCR of CDR3 regions yielded the TCR beta libraries. As handled by the study authors: The identification of about 66 TRBV and approximately 15 TRBJ segments was made across samples. Each CDR3 protein gets one entry after TCRdb re-called the multiplex PCR reads with MiXCR. The V and J calls and clone size come from TCRdb's table, not from the authors' own analysis. Among about 470,000 distinct CDR3 sequences, less than 25% were seen once, and the ten largest hold over 7.5%. General study results and limits: Limited sample numbers may have lowered accuracy.

Many counts were recorded for this clonotype. Antigen specificity is unknown. The junction and the germline gene differ at one end; a read error may be behind it. Germline CDR1 KGHSH, CDR2 LQKENI. The length of the CDR3 is 13 residues. As for time point: persistent/refractory GD, antithyroid drugs over 5 years with positive TRAb. Preparation of the TCR library used RNA extracted from PBMCs. Graves' disease diagnosis used American Thyroid Association guidelines. The clonotype comes from a female donor with Graves disease. The chain joins TRBV18 to TRBJ2-7; D not resolved. Sequencing was performed on peripheral blood mononuclear cells (PBMCs), taken when the disease was refractory, from a patient treated with antithyroid drugs. CDR3 residues: CASSSPYSYEQYF. CDR3 bases: TGTGCCAGCTCATCACCGTACTCCTACGAGCAGTACTTC.